A single sample gave rise to the 10 T cell receptor beta chains below, sequenced in a study of blood T cell repertoires in COVID-19. Some clones are missing from TCRdb's copy, which holds only in-frame ones; the method was immunoSEQ multiplex PCR. The table shows 250,000 to 350,000 clones, with 80% to 95% occurring only once. Sequenced: peripheral blood. Every receptor here comes from a woman aged 25 to 39 with COVID-19, enrolled during active disease.

The V and J genes are TRBV4-3 and TRBJ1-4; 10 positions match TRBD1. From germline, CDR1 is LGHNA and CDR2 YSLEER. The CDR3 extends over 16 amino acids. The ends lost 3 bases at V and 0 bases at J; junction bases unmatched: 1. In DNA form, the CDR3 reads TGCGCCAGCAGCCACGGACAGGGGGCAACTAATGAAAAACTGTTTTTT. Translated, it gives CASSHGQGATNEKLFF.

CDR3 nucleotides: TGTGCCAGCGCAGCACAGGGGTCGGATTCACCCCTCCACTTT. This encodes CASAAQGSDSPLHF. The chain carries TRBV2 and TRBJ1-6, with 7 bases matching TRBD1. The CDR3 has 14 residues. Germline lookup yields CDR1 SNHLY and CDR2 FYNNEI. Trimming at V came to 8 bases and at J to 8 bases, leaving 9 bases not matched to a gene.

In regard to this clone: Other DNA sequences in this sample translate to the same CDR3. The rearrangement links TRBV11-2 to TRBJ2-7; weak D call: TRBD1 (6 bases). There are 14 residues in the CDR3. Germline lookup yields CDR1 SGHAT and CDR2 FQNNGV. V was trimmed by 1 base and J by 0 bases, leaving 7 bases between them. The CDR3 DNA reads TGTGCCAGCAGCTTAGTGGACAGCTCCTACGAGCAGTACTTC. It encodes CASSLVDSSYEQYF.

To note about this clone: Additional DNA sequences in this sample encode the identical CDR3. The CDR3 sequence: CASSILGTSNTGELFF. As DNA, the CDR3 is TGTGCCAGTAGTATCCTAGGGACTTCTAACACCGGGGAGCTGTTTTTT. The V and J genes are TRBV19 and TRBJ2-2, with D perhaps matching TRBD2 (6 bases). Germline V gene sequence: CDR1 LNHDA, CDR2 SQIVND (reference sequence). The V gene lost 3 bases and the J gene lost 2 bases, with 13 bases spanning the gap. CDR3 length equals 16 residues.

This rearrangement joins TRBV11-1 to TRBJ2-1, with TRBD2 identical over 8 bases. Germline CDR1 and CDR2: SGHAT and FQDESV (reference sequence). Trimming at V came to 3 bases and at J to 0 bases, leaving 1 base not matched to a gene. This CDR3 has 15 amino acids. CDR3 sequence reads: CASSFSGTSYNEQFF. CDR3 coding DNA: TGTGCCAGCAGCTTTAGCGGGACCTCCTACAATGAGCAGTTCTTC.

This chain joins TRBV4-3 and TRBJ2-2; TRBD2 is a possible D gene (6 bases). Looked up from germline, CDR1 is LGHNA and CDR2 is YSLEER. The CDR3 has 15 amino acids. Trimming took 3 bases from V and 6 from J, leaving 14 bases between them. CDR3 coding DNA: TGCGCCAGCAGCCAGCGGGACTCCGTAGCCGGGGAGCTGTTTTTT. It translates to CASSQRDSVAGELFF.

The V call is TRBV20-1, the J call TRBJ2-7, with D possibly TRBD1 on 5 matching bases. The CDR3 loop spans 15 amino acids. The germline V gene has CDR1 DFQATT and CDR2 SNEGSKA (reference sequence). The V end was cut by 3 bases, the J end by 1 base, with 16 bases between. CDR3 in DNA: TGCAGTGCTAGTCCTATCCCAGGGTCATCCTACGAGCAGTACTTC. Protein: CSASPIPGSSYEQYF.

This chain connects TRBV4-1 to TRBJ1-3; D possibly corresponds to TRBD1 (6 bases). CDR1 and CDR2 from the germline V gene are MGHRA and YSYEKL. V lost 0 bases and J 3 bases, leaving 12 bases between the germline ends. The CDR3 runs 16 residues. The CDR3 is CASSQEQGGFGNTIYF. CDR3 in DNA: TGCGCCAGCAGCCAAGAACAGGGAGGGTTTGGAAACACCATATATTTT.

This chain links TRBV29-1 with TRBJ2-1; D possibly corresponds to TRBD1 (5 bases). Per the germline V gene, CDR1 is SQVTM and CDR2 is ANQGSEA. Deletions cut 4 bases from V and 0 bases from J, with 13 bases between. This CDR3 has 15 amino acids. The DNA for the CDR3 is TGCAGCGTTGTCCCAGGGCCTACCTCCTACAATGAGCAGTTCTTC. Amino acid sequence: CSVVPGPTSYNEQFF.

The V and J genes are TRBV25-1 and TRBJ1-5, with TRBD1 as a possible D gene (5 bases). There are 14 residues in the CDR3. Germline CDR1 and CDR2: MGHDK and SYGVNS. V was pared by 9 bases and J by 5 bases, with 17 bases between. The CDR3 sequence: CASQRAGGDQPQHF. CDR3 sequence (DNA): TGTGCCAGTCAAAGGGCGGGGGGGGATCAGCCCCAGCATTTT.